This is a list of T cell receptor beta chains from one sample in a study of somatic mutations in cytotoxic T cells in rheumatoid arthritis. Measured with immunoSEQ multiplex PCR; TCRdb has only the in-frame clones, and not every one. The table records 12,000 to 15,000 clones, under 80% of them present only once. The sequencing sample was made of CD8+ T cells sorted from blood. These TCRs come from an adult with rheumatoid arthritis. Each CDR3 is given with its conserved first and last residue. Fields, in order: CDR3 protein, CDR3 DNA, V gene, J gene, clone size, D gene. The D gene is left open where the match is weak. Some rows mark clone size as missing; the rest say once, few, many or name a class of expanded clone.

CASSGARGPRNEKLFF,TGTGCCAGCAGTGGTGCCAGGGGGCCTCGGAATGAAAAACTGTTTTTT,TRBV6-1,TRBJ1-4,NA,TRBD1
CASRNQGYGFEAFF,TGCGCCAGCAGGAACCAGGGATATGGTTTTGAAGCTTTCTTT,TRBV4-1,TRBJ1-1,NA,NA
CASTQEGADTEAFF,TGTGCCAGCACTCAGGAGGGGGCTGACACTGAAGCTTTCTTT,TRBV7-9,TRBJ1-1,NA,TRBD1
CASSIEGQGYNYGYTF,TGTGCCAGCAGTATCGAAGGACAGGGATATAACTATGGCTACACCTTC,TRBV5-6,TRBJ1-2,NA,TRBD1
CASSDPGGLAGGETQYF,TGTGCCAGCAGTGACCCCGGGGGACTAGCGGGGGGTGAGACCCAGTACTTC,TRBV2,TRBJ2-5,once,TRBD2
CASSESGLARYNEQFF,TGTGCCAGCAGTGAATCGGGACTAGCGCGGTACAATGAGCAGTTCTTC,TRBV27,TRBJ2-1,NA,TRBD2
CASSSGVERTQYF,TGTGCCAGCAGTTCTGGTGTTGAGCGGACCCAGTACTTC,TRBV27,TRBJ2-5,NA,NA
CASSLWTGFSYNEQFF,TGTGCCAGCAGCTTATGGACAGGCTTCTCCTACAATGAGCAGTTCTTC,TRBV7-3,TRBJ2-1,medium-sized,TRBD1
CASSNWGTAGNTIYF,TGTGCCAGCAGTAACTGGGGGACAGCTGGAAACACCATATATTTT,TRBV28,TRBJ1-3,NA,TRBD1
CASSQGQNSGNTIYF,TGCGCCAGCAGCCAAGGGCAGAATTCTGGAAACACCATATATTTT,TRBV4-1,TRBJ1-3,NA,NA
CASSAGGPNEQFF,TGTGCCAGTAGTGCAGGGGGCCCCAATGAGCAGTTCTTC,TRBV19,TRBJ2-1,few,TRBD1
CASSFGENQPQHF,TGTGCCAGCAGTTTCGGGGAAAATCAGCCCCAGCATTTT,TRBV27,TRBJ1-5,NA,NA
CASSVVGGSTDTQYF,TGTGCCAGCAGCGTAGTGGGGGGGAGCACAGATACGCAGTATTTT,TRBV9,TRBJ2-3,NA,TRBD2
CASSEATTRSYEQYF,TGTGCCAGCAGTGAAGCGACGACAAGATCCTACGAGCAGTACTTC,TRBV2,TRBJ2-7,few,NA
CATSRDQAETYGYTF,TGTGCCACCAGCAGAGATCAGGCAGAGACTTATGGCTACACCTTC,TRBV15,TRBJ1-2,few,NA
CSVEDPSEGAVEAFF,TGCAGCGTTGAAGACCCCTCGGAGGGGGCGGTTGAAGCTTTCTTT,TRBV29-1,TRBJ1-1,once,TRBD1
CASNWGGGGDTQYF,TGTGCCAGCAACTGGGGGGGCGGTGGAGATACGCAGTATTTT,TRBV28,TRBJ2-3,NA,NA
CASSPAGLSNEQFF,TGTGCCAGTAGCCCAGCGGGGTTGAGTAATGAGCAGTTCTTC,TRBV19,TRBJ2-1,few,TRBD2
CASSEAGTYTDTQYF,TGTGCCAGCAGTGAAGCGGGGACCTACACAGATACGCAGTATTTT,TRBV2,TRBJ2-3,NA,NA
CASSSPSEAGELFF,TGTGCCAGCAGCTCGCCAAGCGAGGCCGGGGAGCTGTTTTTT,TRBV11-2,TRBJ2-2,NA,NA
CASWSGRESYEQYF,TGTGCCAGCTGGTCGGGGCGGGAGTCCTACGAGCAGTACTTC,TRBV18,TRBJ2-7,NA,TRBD2
CASSSRGSSYNEQFF,TGTGCCAGCAGTTCGAGGGGTTCCAGCTACAATGAGCAGTTCTTC,TRBV28,TRBJ2-1,NA,NA
CASSFNYNEQFF,TGTGCCAGCAGCTTTAACTACAATGAGCAGTTCTTC,TRBV14,TRBJ2-1,NA,NA
CASSPPSTKGYNSPLHF,TGTGCCAGCAGTCCCCCGTCGACGAAAGGATATAATTCACCCCTCCACTTT,TRBV28,TRBJ1-6,NA,NA
CARNRINSPLHF,TGTGCCAGAAACAGGATTAATTCACCCCTCCACTTT,TRBV27,TRBJ1-6,few,NA
CASSLGASYEQYF,TGTGCCAGCAGCTTGGGTGCCTCGTACGAGCAGTACTTC,TRBV5-6,TRBJ2-7,NA,NA
CASSSLSGRSDQPQHF,TGTGCCAGCAGTTCTCTTTCCGGCAGGTCCGATCAGCCCCAGCATTTT,TRBV6-6,TRBJ1-5,NA,NA
CASSQSGGGQGPSWNTIYF,TGCGCCAGCAGTCAATCGGGGGGGGGACAGGGGCCTTCGTGGAACACCATATATTTT,TRBV23-1,TRBJ1-3,NA,TRBD1
CASSLGQGVPPLHF,TGTGCCAGCAGCTTAGGACAGGGCGTGCCACCCCTCCACTTT,TRBV7-9,TRBJ1-6,few,TRBD1
CASSLYGVTKRNEQFF,TGTGCCAGCAGTTTATACGGAGTGACGAAACGCAATGAGCAGTTCTTC,TRBV27,TRBJ2-1,NA,NA
CASSGGWTGGRDEAFF,TGTGCCAGCAGTGGGGGTTGGACAGGGGGACGGGATGAAGCTTTCTTT,TRBV6-1,TRBJ1-1,NA,TRBD1
CASSPEGYGNTEAFF,TGTGCCAGCAGCCCAGAGGGGTATGGTAACACTGAAGCTTTCTTT,TRBV7-9,TRBJ1-1,once,NA
CASTQGDYSYEQYF,TGCGCCAGCACCCAGGGGGACTACTCCTACGAGCAGTACTTC,TRBV10-2,TRBJ2-7,NA,NA
CASLGSVAFF,TGTGCCAGCCTCGGGTCGGTGGCTTTCTTT,TRBV2,TRBJ1-1,NA,NA
CASSEFLPQIRDYGYTF,TGTGCCAGCAGTGAATTTTTACCCCAAATACGAGACTATGGCTACACCTTC,TRBV6-1,TRBJ1-2,NA,NA
CASSMGQGSNQPQHF,TGCGCCAGCAGTATGGGACAGGGAAGCAATCAGCCCCAGCATTTT,TRBV5-1,TRBJ1-5,NA,TRBD1
CASSEFRTGNNQPQHF,TGCGCCAGCAGTGAGTTCCGGACAGGGAACAATCAGCCCCAGCATTTT,TRBV10-2,TRBJ1-5,few,TRBD1
CASSQDTSGPYEQYF,TGCGCCAGCAGCCAAGATACTAGCGGCCCCTACGAGCAGTACTTC,TRBV4-1,TRBJ2-7,NA,TRBD2
CASSPVSSYEQYF,TGTGCCAGCTCCCCGGTTAGTTCCTACGAGCAGTACTTC,TRBV28,TRBJ2-7,NA,NA
CASSSIAGGLSDTQYF,TGTGCCAGCAGCTCAATAGCGGGGGGGCTCTCAGATACGCAGTATTTT,TRBV7-9,TRBJ2-3,few,TRBD2
CASISRAGLAFF,TGTGCCAGCATTTCCCGGGCAGGGTTAGCTTTCTTT,TRBV2,TRBJ1-1,NA,NA
CASSSPGGEYEQYF,TGTGCCAGCAGCTCCCCAGGGGGGGAATACGAGCAGTACTTC,TRBV5-6,TRBJ2-7,NA,NA
CASSVVGGSNTEAFF,TGTGCCAGCAGCGTAGTTGGAGGATCGAACACTGAAGCTTTCTTT,TRBV9,TRBJ1-1,once,NA
CASSLSKLGQATNTEAFF,TGTGCCAGCAGTTTATCCAAACTTGGACAAGCAACCAACACTGAAGCTTTCTTT,TRBV27,TRBJ1-1,NA,NA
CASSLAYSRGPGETQYF,TGTGCTAGCAGCTTAGCGTATAGCAGGGGTCCAGGAGAGACCCAGTACTTC,TRBV7-7,TRBJ2-5,NA,NA
CASSLVEDQPQHF,TGTGCCAGCAGTTTAGTGGAGGATCAGCCCCAGCATTTT,TRBV27,TRBJ1-5,NA,NA
CASSLGGGKETQYF,TGTGCCAGCAGTTTAGGGGGGGGGAAAGAGACCCAGTACTTC,TRBV28,TRBJ2-5,NA,TRBD2